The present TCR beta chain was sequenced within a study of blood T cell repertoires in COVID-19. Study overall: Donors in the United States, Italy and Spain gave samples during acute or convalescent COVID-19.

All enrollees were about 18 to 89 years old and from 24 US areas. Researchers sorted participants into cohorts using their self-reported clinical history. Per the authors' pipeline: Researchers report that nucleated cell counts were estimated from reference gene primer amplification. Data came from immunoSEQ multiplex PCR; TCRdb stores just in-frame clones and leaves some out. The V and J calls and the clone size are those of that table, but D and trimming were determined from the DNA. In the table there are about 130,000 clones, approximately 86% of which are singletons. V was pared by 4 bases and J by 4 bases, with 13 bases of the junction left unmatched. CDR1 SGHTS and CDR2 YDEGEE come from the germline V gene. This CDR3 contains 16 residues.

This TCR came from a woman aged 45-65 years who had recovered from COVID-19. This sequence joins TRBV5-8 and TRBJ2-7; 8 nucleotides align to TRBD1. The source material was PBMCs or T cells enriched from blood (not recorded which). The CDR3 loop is CASSAYRDRKSYEQYF. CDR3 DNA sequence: TGTGCCAGCAGCGCATACCGGGACAGGAAATCTTACGAGCAGTACTTC.